This TCR beta chain was recovered during a study of T cell responses to AZD1222 COVID-19 vaccine. This clone was observed once. TCRdb keeps only in-frame clones here, not all; method: immunoSEQ multiplex PCR. Among approximately 110,000 clones listed, roughly 80% were seen once. Trimming at V came to 4 bases and at J to 4 bases, leaving 6 bases not matched to a gene. There are 15 residues in the CDR3. Germline V lookup: CDR1 SGHVS, CDR2 FQNEAQ. The specimen was peripheral blood, collected on day 0 of AZD1222 vaccination. The clonotype was recovered from an adult in good health. This rearrangement joins TRBV7-8 to TRBJ2-3; TRBD2 aligns across 9 bases. CDR3 sequence: CASSSGLADADTQYF. The CDR3 region has the DNA TGTGCCAGCAGCTCGGGACTAGCTGACGCAGATACGCAGTATTTT.